These 28 T cell receptor beta chains were sequenced from one sample in a study of T cells in Graves' hyperthyroidism and ophthalmopathy. Template material for amplifying TCR beta CDR3 regions consisted of RNA transcripts. Using the HTBI primer set, a first-round RT-PCR was run on the TCR CDR3. TCRdb analysed the multiplex PCR reads with MiXCR anew, one entry per CDR3 protein. The repertoire consists of 350,000 to 450,000 distinct CDR3 sequences, with approximately 18% occurring once and the leading ten covering 30% to 35%. The sequenced sample was blood. These receptor sequences come from a woman aged 25 to 39 with Graves' hyperthyroidism that later progressed to Graves' ophthalmopathy.

As regards this clonotype: At one end the junction does not follow the germline gene, possibly because of a read error. This sequence joins TRBV7-2 and TRBJ2-7; TRBD1 matches at 10 bases. The CDR3 contains 16 residues. CDR1 is SGHTA and CDR2 is FQGNSA in the germline V gene. CDR3: CASSQGPGQGTYEQYF. In DNA form, the CDR3 reads TGCGCCAGCAGCCAAGGTCCGGGACAGGGGACCTACGAGCAGTACTTC.

This clonotype was recorded many times. The chain links TRBV19 to TRBJ1-2; weak D call: TRBD1 (6 bases). V lost 4 bases, J lost 4 bases, and 13 bases lay in between. In germline, CDR1 is LNHDA, CDR2 SQIVND (reference sequence). The CDR3 length is 14 residues. CDR3 loop: CASSRASQGYGYTF. CDR3 nucleotides: TGTGCCAGTAGTAGGGCCTCACAGGGCTATGGCTACACCTTC.

This clonotype was found a few times. V gene TRBV9 combines with J gene TRBJ1-1, with D perhaps TRBD1 (5 bases). The V end lost 0 bases, the J end lost 1 base, and 13 bases lay between the germline ends. Per germline, CDR1 SGDLS and CDR2 YYNGEE. The CDR3 runs to 16 residues. As DNA, the CDR3 is TGTGCCAGCAGCGTAGGGGGGGACCCCGGGAACACTGAAGCTTTCTTT. It specifies CASSVGGDPGNTEAFF.

The gene calls are TRBV5-1 and TRBJ1-2, with D perhaps TRBD1 (5 bases). CDR1 and CDR2 from the germline V gene are SGHRS and YFSETQ. This CDR3 comprises 13 residues. V lost 0 bases and J lost 9, with 12 bases in between. The chain's CDR3 is CASSLEGLGSYTF. CDR3 nucleotides: TGCGCCAGCAGCTTGGAGGGGTTGGGTAGCTACACCTTC. Based on the CDR3 plus reference TRBV5-1 and TRBJ1-2, the full variable domain is KAGVTQTPRYLIKTRGQQVTLSCSPISGHRSVSWYQQTPGQGLQFLFEYFSETQRNKGNFPGRFSGRQFSNSRSEMNVSTLELGDSALYLCASSLEGLGSYTFGSGTRLTVV.

This clonotype has a count of ten or more. This rearrangement joins TRBV6-6 to TRBJ1-2; TRBD1 matches 7 bases. With V trimmed by 2 bases and J by 3 bases, 3 bases remained unmatched. Germline CDR1 is MNHNY and CDR2 is SVGAGI (reference sequence). The CDR3 spans 14 residues. CDR3 sequence reads: CASSYQGQYYGYTF. CDR3 DNA: TGTGCCAGCAGTTACCAGGGACAGTACTATGGCTACACCTTC.

This clonotype occurred a few times. This chain links TRBV5-1 with TRBJ2-3; 7 bases are a match to TRBD2. The junction had 7 bases not matched to a gene; V was cut back by 1 base and J by 5 bases. There are 15 residues in the CDR3. Germline V gene data show CDR1 as SGHRS and CDR2 as YFSETQ. The CDR3 bases are TGCGCCAGCAGCTTGCCCCGGGGGGACCGAGATACGCAGTATTTT. Its translation: CASSLPRGDRDTQYF.

This clonotype was seen many times. The J gene is TRBJ2-2, the V gene TRBV9; 9 nucleotides match TRBD1. This CDR3 is 16 amino acids long. The V segment lost 4 bases and the J segment 3 bases; nucleotides outside the gene matches: 7. Germline V lookup: CDR1 SGDLS, CDR2 YYNGEE. CDR3 protein: CASSSIDRGDTGELFF. CDR3 DNA: TGTGCCAGCAGCTCTATTGACAGGGGGGACACCGGGGAGCTGTTTTTT. Full variable domain (missing parts from reference TRBV9 and TRBJ2-2): DSGVTQTPKHLITATGQRVTLRCSPRSGDLSVYWYQQSLDQGLQFLIQYYNGEERAKGNILERFSAQQFPDLHSELNLSSLELGDSALYFCASSSIDRGDTGELFFGEGSRLTVL.

There are a few counts of this clonotype. This chain joins TRBV7-2 and TRBJ1-6; D perhaps matches TRBD1 (5 bases). Germline assignment: CDR1 SGHTA and CDR2 FQGNSA. Trimming removed 4 bases from V and 1 base from J, with 14 bases in between. CDR3 length equals 17 residues. CDR3 nucleotide sequence: TGTGCCAGCAGCTCCCCTATACGGGGGTCCTATAATTCACCCCTCCACTTT. Its protein is CASSSPIRGSYNSPLHF. Full variable domain (outside the CDR3, taken from reference TRBV7-2 and TRBJ1-6): GAGVSQSPSNKVTEKGKDVELRCDPISGHTALYWYRQSLGQGLEFLIYFQGNSAPDKSGLPSDRFSAERTGGSVSTLTIQRTQQEDSAVYLCASSSPIRGSYNSPLHFGNGTRLTVT.

This clonotype was recorded at least ten times. The V call is TRBV20-1, the J call TRBJ2-7, with D perhaps assigned TRBD1 or TRBD2 (5 bases each). The V and J ends lost 6 bases and 0 bases respectively, with 12 bases between them. Looked up from germline, CDR1 is DFQATT and CDR2 is SNEGSKA (reference sequence). The CDR3 runs to 13 residues. The CDR3 DNA reads TGCAGTGCGGACGGGACGGACTCCTACGAGCAGTACTTC. Encoded protein: CSADGTDSYEQYF.

About this clonotype itself: Possible read error: a much larger clone is one base away. The chain recombines TRBV6-5 with TRBJ2-1, with TRBD1 as a possible D gene (5 bases). The V and J ends lost 4 bases and 1 base respectively, with 11 bases between them. CDR1 is MNHEY and CDR2 is SVGAGI in the germline V gene. The CDR3 sequence is 15 residues long. CDR3 nucleotides: TGTGCCAGCAGTTCCGCAGGGTTTTCCTACAATGAGCAGTTCTTC. Translated, it gives CASSSAGFSYNEQFF.

The chain links TRBV29-1 to TRBJ2-1; 7 positions match TRBD2. This CDR3 contains 14 residues. V trimming: 7 bases; J trimming: 1 base; junction bases outside the gene matches: 7. Germline V lookup: CDR1 SQVTM, CDR2 ANQGSEA. Here the CDR3 DNA reads TGCAGCGCCTTAACCGGGGGGTCCTACAATGAGCAGTTCTTC. The encoded protein is CSALTGGSYNEQFF.

This clonotype was seen ten or more times. The CDR3 sequence is CASSLGAGRPGEKLFF. CDR3 in DNA: TGTGCCAGCAGCTTAGGGGCCGGCAGGCCGGGTGAAAAACTGTTTTTT. The J gene is TRBJ1-4, the V gene TRBV7-9; D uncertain. This CDR3 is built from 16 residues. V was clipped by 1 base and J by 7 bases, with 16 bases between them. Germline CDR1 and CDR2: SEHNR and FQNEAQ (reference sequence).

At least ten counts were recorded for this clonotype. The chain is built from TRBV11-2 and TRBJ2-5, with 7 bases aligning to TRBD1. V gave up 5 bases and J gave up 5 bases; unmatched junction bases: 14. Germline V lookup: CDR1 SGHAT, CDR2 FQNNGV. The CDR3 is made up of 16 amino acids. This chain's CDR3 is CASSLSQGDARETQYF. The CDR3 DNA reads TGTGCCAGCAGCCTTTCCCAGGGGGACGCTAGGGAGACCCAGTACTTC.

This clonotype was found many times. This sequence joins TRBV27 and TRBJ2-7; 7 bases agree with TRBD1. The V and J ends lost 5 bases and 3 bases, in that order; junction bases with no gene match: 10. This CDR3 region has 15 residues. The germline V gene has CDR1 MNHEY and CDR2 SMNVEV (reference sequence). The CDR3 DNA reads as TGTGCCAGCAGTACCGCCGGGACAGACTTCTACGAGCAGTACTTC. It codes for CASSTAGTDFYEQYF.

This clonotype has at least ten counts. J is TRBJ2-7 and V is TRBV2, with 9 positions matching TRBD1. CDR1 is SNHLY and CDR2 is FYNNEI in the germline V gene. V lost 2 bases and J lost 2; bases outside the gene matches: 1. The CDR3 covers 14 residues. The CDR3 region has the DNA TGTGCCAGCAGTGAATGGGACAGGGCCTACGAGCAGTACTTC. Amino acids: CASSEWDRAYEQYF.

This clonotype was recorded a few times. One end of the junction fails to match germline, which may point to a read error. The J gene is TRBJ2-3, the V gene TRBV28, with 13 bases matching TRBD2. Germline-derived CDR1 and CDR2 are MDHEN and SYDVKM. CDR3 size: 17 residues. This CDR3 reads CASSTRLAGGQADAQYF. For the CDR3, the DNA is TGTGCCAGCAGTACCCGACTAGCGGGGGGCCAGGCAGATGCGCAGTATTTT.

This clonotype was seen ten or more times. The chain is built from TRBV7-2 and TRBJ2-3; D gene ambiguous. The germline V and J ends were trimmed by 5 bases and 6 bases, with 15 bases remaining between them. Per germline, CDR1 SGHTA and CDR2 FQGNSA. The CDR3 loop spans 14 amino acids. CDR3 loop: CASSRAPSGDTQYF. CDR3 in DNA: TGTGCCAGCAGCCGCGCCCCGTCGGGTGATACGCAGTATTTT. The full variable domain, with the rest looked up from reference TRBV7-2 and TRBJ2-3, is GAGVSQSPSNKVTEKGKDVELRCDPISGHTALYWYRQSLGQGLEFLIYFQGNSAPDKSGLPSDRFSAERTGGSVSTLTIQRTQQEDSAVYLCASSRAPSGDTQYFGPGTRLTVL.

This clonotype was recorded at least ten times. The chain links TRBV28 to TRBJ1-4; D gene unclear. Trimming took off 2 bases at V and 6 bases at J, with 10 bases between the two ends. This CDR3 has 14 residues. Germline V CDR1 and CDR2: MDHEN, SYDVKM. CDR3 nucleotides: TGTGCCAGCAGTTTAGAAGGTTATCATGAAAAACTGTTTTTT. Protein: CASSLEGYHEKLFF.

The chain joins TRBV20-1 to TRBJ1-1, with D unresolved. This CDR3 spans 18 amino acids. Trimming cost V 0 bases and J 6 bases, with 26 bases left between them. Germline values: CDR1 DFQATT, CDR2 SNEGSKA (reference sequence). CDR3 loop: CSARDQSLSNGLDAEAFF. CDR3 nucleotides: TGCAGTGCTAGAGACCAATCTCTTTCAAATGGGTTAGACGCTGAAGCTTTCTTT.

The chain is built from TRBV12-3 or TRBV12-4 and TRBJ2-5, with a possible D match to TRBD1 (5 bases). There are 15 residues in the CDR3. Between the trimmed V and J ends, which lost 6 bases and 3 bases, there was a span of 17 bases. The CDR3 region is CASRQRPTDKETQYF. The CDR3 DNA sequence: TGTGCCAGCAGACAACGACCGACAGATAAAGAGACCCAGTACTTC.

The table lists this clonotype with many counts. The rearrangement uses TRBV28 and TRBJ1-5; 8 nucleotides match TRBD1. Looked up from germline, CDR1 is MDHEN and CDR2 is SYDVKM. The V and J ends lost 1 base and 7 bases, in that order; junction bases with no gene match: 9. The CDR3 covers 16 residues. The CDR3 loop reads CASSLFRTGKRQPQHF. The DNA for the CDR3 is TGTGCCAGCAGTTTATTCAGGACAGGGAAAAGGCAGCCCCAGCATTTT.

V usage is TRBV2 and J usage is TRBJ2-7; 10 bases align to TRBD2. CDR1 and CDR2 from the germline V gene are SNHLY and FYNNEI. The J segment lost 2 bases and the V segment lost 6 bases, leaving 10 bases of the junction unmatched. This CDR3 has 16 amino acids. CDR3 residues: CASRRVWLAGAYEQYF. DNA of the CDR3: TGTGCCAGCAGAAGGGTATGGCTAGCGGGAGCCTACGAGCAGTACTTC.

There are many counts of this clonotype. This chain joins TRBV12-3 or TRBV12-4 and TRBJ1-2, with D perhaps matching TRBD1 (6 bases). This CDR3 has 18 residues. Deletions cut 4 bases from V and 7 bases from J, with 28 bases between. CDR3 coding DNA: TGTGCCAGCAGTTCTAATCTTATTTGGGACACGGGAGCTATTGGCTACACCTTC. Protein sequence: CASSSNLIWDTGAIGYTF.

This clonotype appeared many times. The V call is TRBV19, the J call TRBJ1-2; D gene unclear. Germline lookup yields CDR1 LNHDA and CDR2 SQIVND (reference sequence). The CDR3 sequence is 13 residues long. Trimming left V 9 bases short and J 4 bases short, with 15 bases between. For the CDR3, the DNA is TGTGCCAGCTCCATAGGGATTTTCTATGGCTACACCTTC. Translating it yields CASSIGIFYGYTF.

The chain couples TRBV11-2 to TRBJ2-7; 12 bases fit TRBD2. This CDR3 has 15 residues. The germline V gene has CDR1 SGHAT and CDR2 FQNNGV. V shed 5 bases and J 4 bases; nucleotides not matched to a gene: 6. This CDR3 is CASSPWTSGIYEQYF. CDR3 sequence (DNA): TGTGCCAGCAGCCCATGGACTAGCGGGATTTACGAGCAGTACTTC.

This clonotype has only a few counts. The rearrangement uses TRBV18 and TRBJ1-3, with a possible D match to TRBD1 (5 bases). V was pared by 1 base and J by 2 bases, with 15 bases between. The CDR3 length is 17 residues. Germline V CDR1 and CDR2: KGHSH, LQKENI. CDR3 sequence reads: CASSPLGGRETGNTIYF. CDR3 sequence (DNA): TGTGCCAGCTCACCACTCGGGGGAAGAGAGACTGGAAACACCATATATTTT.

This clonotype was recorded many times. The V gene is TRBV18, the J gene TRBJ2-3; D possibly corresponds to TRBD2 (5 bases). The CDR3 runs to 15 residues. Between the trimmed V and J ends, which lost 4 bases and 2 bases, there was a span of 13 bases. Germline loops: CDR1 KGHSH, CDR2 LQKENI. The CDR3 loop is CASSLATMTTDTQYF. The CDR3 DNA follows: TGTGCCAGCTCACTCGCGACTATGACCACAGATACGCAGTATTTT.

This clonotype was counted at least ten times. The chain combines TRBV27 with TRBJ2-1; D gene unclear. CDR3 length: 15 amino acids. CDR1 MNHEY and CDR2 SMNVEV come from the germline V gene (reference sequence). The V end was cut by 3 bases, the J end by 2 bases, with 11 bases between. The CDR3 sequence: CASSFQTSPYNEQFF. Here the CDR3 DNA reads TGTGCCAGCAGTTTTCAGACTTCCCCCTACAATGAGCAGTTCTTC.